These T cell receptor beta chains were read from a single sample in a study of cytomegalovirus exposure and HLA in healthy donors. The repertoire was sequenced with immunoSEQ multiplex PCR; TCRdb's copy has only in-frame clones and lacks some. The sample has more than 85,000 clones; about 95% are singletons. The sequencing input was PBMCs. These receptors all stem from a woman between 18 and 30 years old in good health and CMV-seronegative. The CDR3 runs from the conserved cysteine through the conserved F or W. The D gene is left open where the match is weak. The size field is filled for only some rows; it gives once, few, many or a size class.

J gene,clone size,V gene,D gene,CDR3 protein,CDR3 DNA
TRBJ2-3,.,TRBV7-6,TRBD2,CASSLAGGVADTQYF,TGTGCCAGCAGCTTAGCGGGGGGGGTCGCAGATACGCAGTATTTT
TRBJ1-5,.,TRBV6-5,TRBD1,CASSWDRLQPQHF,TGTGCCAGCAGTTGGGACAGGTTGCAGCCCCAGCATTTT
TRBJ2-3,.,TRBV5-6,.,CASSLEEGDTQYF,TGTGCCAGCAGCTTGGAGGAGGGAGATACGCAGTATTTT
TRBJ1-6,few,TRBV7-3,.,CASSLTPGSVNNSPLHF,TGTGCCAGCAGCTTAACTCCTGGGAGCGTAAATAATTCACCCCTCCACTTT
TRBJ2-3,.,TRBV15,.,CATSFRRSSAHLTDTQYF,TGTGCCACCAGCTTTCGAAGGAGCTCGGCCCATCTCACAGATACGCAGTATTTT
TRBJ1-6,.,TRBV6-4,.,CASEPRNSPLHF,TGTGCCAGCGAACCGCGAAATTCACCCCTCCACTTT
TRBJ2-1,.,TRBV5-6,.,CASSLYGKSSYNEQFF,TGTGCCAGCAGCTTGTATGGTAAGAGCTCCTACAATGAGCAGTTCTTC
TRBJ2-7,.,TRBV2,.,CASSVPGGYYEQYF,TGTGCCAGCAGTGTTCCCGGGGGATACTACGAGCAGTACTTC
TRBJ1-2,.,TRBV29-1,TRBD1,CSVEVGRTGDGGEGGYTF,TGCAGCGTTGAGGTGGGAAGAACAGGGGACGGAGGTGAAGGTGGCTACACCTTC
TRBJ2-1,.,TRBV10-2,TRBD2,CASSETSGYYNEQFF,TGCGCCAGCAGTGAGACTAGCGGGTACTACAATGAGCAGTTCTTC
TRBJ2-3,.,TRBV7-2,TRBD2,CASSFRASGGQDTQYF,TGTGCCAGCAGCTTTAGGGCTAGCGGGGGTCAAGATACGCAGTATTTT
TRBJ2-5,.,TRBV29-1,.,CSVGHNFQETQYF,TGCAGCGTCGGACACAATTTCCAAGAGACCCAGTACTTC
TRBJ2-1,.,TRBV11-2,.,CASSPGQGGDDEQFF,TGTGCCAGCAGCCCAGGGCAGGGGGGTGACGATGAGCAGTTCTTC
TRBJ2-5,.,TRBV7-9,TRBD1,CASSLGGTGGGETQYF,TGTGCCAGCAGCCTCGGGGGGACAGGGGGTGGAGAGACCCAGTACTTC
TRBJ2-7,.,TRBV12-2,.,CASRLVGASGTYEQYF,TGTGCAAGTCGCTTAGTAGGGGCTAGCGGAACCTACGAGCAGTACTTC
TRBJ2-7,.,TRBV25-1,TRBD2,CASKGLAGITDF,TGTGCCAGCAAGGGACTAGCGGGTATAACAGACTTC
TRBJ1-6,few,TRBV30,TRBD1,CAWSVTGGNSPLHF,TGTGCCTGGAGTGTGACAGGGGGTAATTCACCCCTCCACTTT
TRBJ2-3,.,TRBV5-8,TRBD1,CASSTGASGTDTQYF,TGTGCCAGCAGCACAGGGGCCTCTGGCACAGATACGCAGTATTTT
TRBJ2-3,.,TRBV27,.,CASSLAPARAYVGTDTQYF,TGTGCCAGCAGTTTAGCTCCCGCCCGAGCGTATGTAGGCACAGATACGCAGTATTTT
TRBJ1-3,.,TRBV7-8,TRBD1,CASSSLPGQGVSGNTIYF,TGTGCCAGCAGCTCACTCCCGGGACAGGGAGTTTCTGGAAACACCATATATTTT
TRBJ1-4,once,TRBV10-1,.,CASKLYRAANEKLFF,TGCGCCAGCAAATTGTATAGAGCGGCTAATGAAAAACTGTTTTTT
TRBJ2-5,.,TRBV11-2,TRBD2,CASSLEVAGGGETQYF,TGTGCCAGCAGCTTAGAGGTGGCGGGAGGTGGGGAGACCCAGTACTTC